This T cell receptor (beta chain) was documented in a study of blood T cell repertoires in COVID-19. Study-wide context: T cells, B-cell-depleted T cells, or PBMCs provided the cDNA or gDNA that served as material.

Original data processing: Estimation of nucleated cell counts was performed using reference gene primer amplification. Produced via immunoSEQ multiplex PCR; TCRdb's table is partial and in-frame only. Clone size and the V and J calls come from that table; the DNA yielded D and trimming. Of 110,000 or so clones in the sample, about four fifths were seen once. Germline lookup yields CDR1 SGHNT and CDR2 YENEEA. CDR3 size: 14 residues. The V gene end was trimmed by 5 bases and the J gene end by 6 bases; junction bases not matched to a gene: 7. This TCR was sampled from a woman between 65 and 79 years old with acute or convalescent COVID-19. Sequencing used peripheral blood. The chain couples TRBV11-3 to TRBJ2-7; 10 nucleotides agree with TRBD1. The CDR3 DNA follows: TGTGCCAGCAGCCCCACCGGGACAGGGGTCGAGCAGTACTTC. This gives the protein CASSPTGTGVEQYF.